A selection of T cell receptor beta chains follows, all from one sample in a study of shared clonotypes between healthy human individuals. TCRdb's copy holds only in-frame clones and misses some; the assay was immunoSEQ multiplex PCR. The sample yields about 2.1 million clones, 93% seen once. Material for sequencing was naive CD8+ T cells from PBMCs. These receptors came from a man between 18 and 35 years old in good health. Some clones in this sample may be carry-over from other donors' samples. Both conserved end residues are part of each CDR3. Fields, in order: V gene, CDR3 length, clone size, D gene, J gene, CDR3 DNA, CDR3 protein. A D gene is named only where the DNA matches it firmly. The size entry is marked missing in some rows and otherwise reads once, few, many or a size class.

>TRBV6-1|13|-|-|TRBJ1-1
TGTGCCAGCAGTGACGGGACAACAAGCGGAGCTTTCTTT
CASSDGTTSGAFF
>TRBV27|14|once|TRBD1|TRBJ1-2
TGTGCCAGCAGTTGGACAGGGGGCTATTATGGCTACACCTTC
CASSWTGGYYGYTF
>TRBV14|18|once|-|TRBJ2-7
TGTGCCAGCAGCCAAGATCGTCCCTCTGGGGGCTTTTCCTACGAGCAGTACTTC
CASSQDRPSGGFSYEQYF
>TRBV9|13|-|-|TRBJ2-7
TGTGCCAGCAGCGGCCCACGATCCTACGAGCAGTACTTC
CASSGPRSYEQYF
>TRBV6-5|14|-|-|TRBJ1-2
TGTGCCAGCAGTTACGGTGAGGGGCACTATGGCTACACCTTC
CASSYGEGHYGYTF
>TRBV28|14|-|-|TRBJ2-1
TGTGCCAGCAAAGGGGTTAGCTCCTACAATGAGCAGTTCTTC
CASKGVSSYNEQFF
>TRBV28|14|once|-|TRBJ1-4
TGTGCCAGCAGTCCAACGACAGGCAATGAAAAACTGTTTTTT
CASSPTTGNEKLFF
>TRBV11-2|17|-|-|TRBJ2-7
TGTGCCAGCAGCTTAGATTCGCCCCTCCTAGGGGCCTACGAGCAGTACTTC
CASSLDSPLLGAYEQYF
>TRBV9|12|-|-|TRBJ2-7
TGTGCCAGCAGCGTAGCCGGCAGCGAGCAGTACTTC
CASSVAGSEQYF
>TRBV19|14|-|-|TRBJ2-1
TGTGCCAGTAGTATCTCTCTCTCCTACAATGAGCAGTTCTTC
CASSISLSYNEQFF
>TRBV27|15|-|-|TRBJ2-1
TGTGCCAGCAGTTTAGACCGGGGCTCCTACAATGAGCAGTTCTTC
CASSLDRGSYNEQFF
>TRBV15|16|-|-|TRBJ2-2
TGTGCCACCAGCAGAGCTATGGAGGGGACTGCCGGGGAGCTGTTTTTT
CATSRAMEGTAGELFF
>TRBV27|14|-|-|TRBJ1-6
TGTGCCAGCAGTTTGGTTGCCTATAATTCACCCCTCCACTTT
CASSLVAYNSPLHF
>TRBV6-5|14|-|-|TRBJ2-7
TGTGCCAGCAGTTACTCGGCCAGGGCCTACGAGCAGTACTTC
CASSYSARAYEQYF
>TRBV30|13|-|TRBD1|TRBJ2-7
TGTGCCTGCAAGGACAGGGGGTCCTACGAGCAGTACTTC
CACKDRGSYEQYF
>TRBV5-6|14|-|TRBD2|TRBJ2-1
TGTGCCAGCAGCTGGGCGGGAGGGGACGATGAGCAGTTCTTC
CASSWAGGDDEQFF
>TRBV6-6|15|-|TRBD1|TRBJ2-6
TGTGCCAGCAGATACGACAGGGCTGGGGCCAACGTCCTGACTTTC
CASRYDRAGANVLTF
>TRBV30|15|-|TRBD1|TRBJ1-6
TGTGCCTGGAGTGTACTGGACAGGGGAGATTCACCCCTCCACTTT
CAWSVLDRGDSPLHF
>TRBV28|16|-|TRBD2|TRBJ2-1
TGTGCCAGCAGTTTCCTAAAGCGGGATAGGTCCGGTGAGCAGTTCTTC
CASSFLKRDRSGEQFF
>TRBV5-1|17|once|TRBD1|TRBJ2-7
TGCGCCAGCAGCTTGCAGACCGGGACAGGGGCCTCCTACGAGCAGTACTTC
CASSLQTGTGASYEQYF
>TRBV19|15|once|-|TRBJ2-7
TGTGCCAGTAGGGTAACAGGGATCCCCTCCTACGAGCAGTACTTC
CASRVTGIPSYEQYF
>TRBV30|13|-|-|TRBJ1-6
TGTGCCTGGAGTCGTGCCTTAAATTCACCCCTCCACTTT
CAWSRALNSPLHF
>TRBV5-1|15|-|TRBD2|TRBJ2-7
TGCGCCAGCAGCGCCTGGACTAGCGGGAGAGGCGAGCAGTACTTC
CASSAWTSGRGEQYF
>TRBV19|14|-|-|TRBJ1-1
TGTGCCAGTAAGGGGGGGAAGGGTGACACTGAAGCTTTCTTT
CASKGGKGDTEAFF
>TRBV7-8|15|-|TRBD2|TRBJ2-1
TGTGCCAGCAGCTTGGAGACTAGCGGGTACAATGAGCAGTTCTTC
CASSLETSGYNEQFF
>TRBV25-1|11|-|-|TRBJ2-7
TGTGCCAGCAGCAGTTCCTACGAGCAGTACTTC
CASSSSYEQYF
>TRBV28|15|once|TRBD2|TRBJ2-5
TGTGCCATCCGGGGACTAGCGGGTTCCCAAGAGACCCAGTACTTC
CAIRGLAGSQETQYF
>TRBV6-6|14|-|-|TRBJ1-1
TGTGCCAGCAGTACCTCCGGGACTAACACTGAAGCTTTCTTT
CASSTSGTNTEAFF
>TRBV23-1|12|-|-|TRBJ2-7
TGCGCCAGCAGTCAAACGGCCCACGAGCAGTACTTC
CASSQTAHEQYF
>TRBV19|13|-|-|TRBJ2-1
TGTGCCAGTGCACAAGGCATGGGGAGTGAGCAGTTCTTC
CASAQGMGSEQFF
>TRBV30|12|few|-|TRBJ1-1
TGTGCCTGGAGGCCGGCGGGGGCTGAAGCTTTCTTT
CAWRPAGAEAFF
>TRBV27|15|once|-|TRBJ2-7
TGTGCCAGCAGTTTATGTTTAGGGGTCACCTACGAGCAGTACTTC
CASSLCLGVTYEQYF
>TRBV9|17|-|-|TRBJ2-1
TGTGCCAGCAGCGCCCCCGGAGGATTAGGCGCCTACAATGAGCAGTTCTTC
CASSAPGGLGAYNEQFF
>TRBV9|17|-|TRBD1|TRBJ2-7
TGTGCCAGCAGCGTATCACCAACACAGGGGCCGTTTTCCGAGCAGTACTTC
CASSVSPTQGPFSEQYF
>TRBV11-2|14|few|-|TRBJ1-1
TGTGCCAGCTGCCCTGGCGCATTGAGCACTGAAGCTTTCTTT
CASCPGALSTEAFF
>TRBV18|17|-|-|TRBJ2-4
TGTGCCAGCTCACCGGGACCCCGCACTGGGGCCAAAAACATTCAGTACTTC
CASSPGPRTGAKNIQYF
>TRBV18|16|-|TRBD1|TRBJ1-5
TGTGCCAGCTCACGTCTAGGGACAGGGGGTGATCAGCCCCAGCATTTT
CASSRLGTGGDQPQHF
>TRBV10-2|18|-|TRBD2|TRBJ2-2
TGCGCCAGCAGTGAGAGGCCCCGACTAGCGGGGAACACCGGGGAGCTGTTTTTT
CASSERPRLAGNTGELFF
>TRBV9|12|-|TRBD1|TRBJ1-2
TGTGCCAGCAGAGATAACAGGGGCGGCTACACCTTC
CASRDNRGGYTF
>TRBV19|14|-|-|TRBJ1-1
TGTGCCAGTAGCCTAACCGGGGGGTACTCTGAAGCTTTCTTT
CASSLTGGYSEAFF
>TRBV5-3|14|-|TRBD1|TRBJ2-7
TGTGCCAGAAGCTCAGGACAGGGCGCCTACGAGCAGTACTTC
CARSSGQGAYEQYF
>TRBV5-1|15|-|-|TRBJ1-3
TGCGCCAGCAGCTCCGACAGGTCATCTGGAAACACCATATATTTT
CASSSDRSSGNTIYF
>TRBV15|17|-|-|TRBJ1-5
TGTGCCACCAGCAGAGGGGTAGTGGGATATAGCAATCAGCCCCAGCATTTT
CATSRGVVGYSNQPQHF
>TRBV7-9|15|few|TRBD1|TRBJ1-2
TGTGCCAGCAGCCCCACAGGGGGCGAGGGACATGGCTACACCTTC
CASSPTGGEGHGYTF
>TRBV7-9|14|-|-|TRBJ2-7
TGTGCCAGCAGCCCCCCCCAGGGCCCCTACGAGCAGTACTTC
CASSPPQGPYEQYF
>TRBV9|13|-|TRBD1|TRBJ2-5
TGTGCCAGCAGCGGGGACAGGGGAGAGACCCAGTACTTC
CASSGDRGETQYF
>TRBV11-2|14|-|TRBD1|TRBJ2-7
TGTGCCAGCAGCTATGAGGACAGGCGCTACGAGCAGTACTTC
CASSYEDRRYEQYF
>TRBV27|13|once|-|TRBJ1-1
TGTGCCAGCAGGGCCGGACCGAACACTGAAGCTTTCTTT
CASRAGPNTEAFF
>TRBV14|15|-|-|TRBJ1-2
TGTGCCAGCAGCCAAAATCGGGCCGCTAACTATGGCTACACCTTC
CASSQNRAANYGYTF
>TRBV28|12|-|-|TRBJ1-1
TGTGCCAGCAGTCGGGTGGACACTGAAGCTTTCTTT
CASSRVDTEAFF
>TRBV9|13|-|-|TRBJ1-1
TGTGCCAGCAGCGTTGTCAGTAACACTGAAGCTTTCTTT
CASSVVSNTEAFF
>TRBV7-9|12|-|-|TRBJ1-1
TGTGCCAGCAGCTTAGGCAGTCCCGAAGCTTTCTTT
CASSLGSPEAFF
>TRBV7-8|16|-|TRBD2|TRBJ2-7
TGTGCCAGCAGCTTATTCGCAGCGGGGCACTCCTACGAGCAGTACTTC
CASSLFAAGHSYEQYF
>TRBV6-6|14|-|TRBD1|TRBJ2-7
TGTGCCAGCAGTTTTTCAGGGGGTCCCTACGAGCAGTACTTC
CASSFSGGPYEQYF
>TRBV27|14|-|-|TRBJ2-3
TGTGCCAGCAGTTCCTCAGGGGTGGCAGATACGCAGTATTTT
CASSSSGVADTQYF
>TRBV7-2|16|-|-|TRBJ2-1
TGTGCCAGCAGCTACCCCCTAGGGGGATCGAGTAATGAGCAGTTCTTC
CASSYPLGGSSNEQFF
>TRBV29-1|14|-|TRBD1|TRBJ2-5
TGCAGCGTCGTGGACAGGCCTTCCCAAGAGACCCAGTACTTC
CSVVDRPSQETQYF